This T cell receptor beta chain was obtained from a study of vaccination and CD4 T cells after COVID-19. Described treatment: roughly 10-day PBMC culture with coronavirus spike peptide pools or control peptides (ViraFEST assay). Samples of CD4+ T cells were obtained from the unexposed donor before the COVID-19 pandemic (2011-2018). Cultured CD4+ T cell DNA was sequenced using the Oncomine TCR Beta short-read assay. In this case, cultured CD4+ T cells provided the extracted genomic DNA. TCRdb used MiXCR to reprocess the PCR reads, holding one entry per CDR3 protein. Of roughly 7,300 distinct CDR3 sequences detected, roughly 33% appear once; the ten largest clones hold about a tenth. Concerning this clonotype: What it binds is not known.

Sequencing was carried out using CD4+ T cells from blood, cultured in vitro. The receptor comes from a human donor in good health.

CDR3 in amino acids: CASSPGAGESYEQYF. As DNA, the CDR3 is TGTGCCAGCAGCCCAGGGGCGGGGGAATCCTACGAGCAGTACTTC. The chain employs TRBV11-3 and TRBJ2-7, with D perhaps matching TRBD2 (7 bases). CDR1 SGHNT and CDR2 YENEEA come from the germline V gene. CDR3 length equals 15 residues. The V end lost 5 bases, the J end lost 1 base, and 15 bases lay between the germline ends. Using reference TRBV11-3 and TRBJ2-7 for the parts outside the CDR3, the full variable domain is EAGVVQSPRYKIIEKKQPVAFWCNPISGHNTLYWYLQNLGQGPELLIRYENEEAVDDSQLPKDRFSAERLKGVDSTLKIQPAELGDSAVYLCASSPGAGESYEQYFGPGTRLTVT.